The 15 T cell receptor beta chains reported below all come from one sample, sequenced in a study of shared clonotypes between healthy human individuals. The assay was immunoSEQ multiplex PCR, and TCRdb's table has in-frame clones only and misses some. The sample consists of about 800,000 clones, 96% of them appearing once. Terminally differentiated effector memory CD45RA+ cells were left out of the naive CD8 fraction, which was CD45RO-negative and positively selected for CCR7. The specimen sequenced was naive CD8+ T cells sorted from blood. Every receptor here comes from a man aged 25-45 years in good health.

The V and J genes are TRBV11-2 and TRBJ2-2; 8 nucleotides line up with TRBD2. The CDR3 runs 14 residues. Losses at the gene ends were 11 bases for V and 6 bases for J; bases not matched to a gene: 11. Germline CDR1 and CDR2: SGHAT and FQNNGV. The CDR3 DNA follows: TGTGCCTCAGCTCCGGGAGGGTTCCCCGGGGAGCTGTTTTTT. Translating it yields CASAPGGFPGELFF.

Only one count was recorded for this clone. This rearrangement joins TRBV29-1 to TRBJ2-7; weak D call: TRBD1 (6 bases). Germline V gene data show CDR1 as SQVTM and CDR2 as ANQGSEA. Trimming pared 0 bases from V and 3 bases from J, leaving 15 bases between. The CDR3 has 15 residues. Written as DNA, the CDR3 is TGCAGCGTTGAAGAGTCCCGGACAGCCTACTACGAGCAGTACTTC. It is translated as CSVEESRTAYYEQYF.

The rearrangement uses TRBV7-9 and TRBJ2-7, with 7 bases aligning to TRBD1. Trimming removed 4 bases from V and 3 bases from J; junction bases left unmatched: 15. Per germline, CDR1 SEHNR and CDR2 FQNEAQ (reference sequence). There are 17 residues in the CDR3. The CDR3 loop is CASSSTLTDRPFYEQYF. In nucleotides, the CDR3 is TGTGCCAGCAGCTCAACTCTGACGGACAGGCCGTTCTACGAGCAGTACTTC.

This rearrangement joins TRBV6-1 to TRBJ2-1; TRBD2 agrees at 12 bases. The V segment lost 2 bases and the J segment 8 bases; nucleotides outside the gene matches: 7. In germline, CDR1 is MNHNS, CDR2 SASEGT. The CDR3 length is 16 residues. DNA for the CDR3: TGTGCCAGCAGTGAAAGGACTAGCGGGATTGTCGATGAGCAGTTCTTC. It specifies CASSERTSGIVDEQFF.

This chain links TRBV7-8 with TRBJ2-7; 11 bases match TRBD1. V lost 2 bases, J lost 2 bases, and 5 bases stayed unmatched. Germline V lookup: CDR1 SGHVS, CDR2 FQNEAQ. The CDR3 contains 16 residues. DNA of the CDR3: TGTGCCAGCAGCTTAAGGGGACAGGGGGGGACCTACGAGCAGTACTTC. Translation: CASSLRGQGGTYEQYF. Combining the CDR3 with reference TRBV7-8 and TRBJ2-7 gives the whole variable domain GAGVSQSPRYKVAKRGQDVALRCDPISGHVSLFWYQQALGQGPEFLTYFQNEAQLDKSGLPSDRFFAERPEGSVSTLKIQRTQQEDSAVYLCASSLRGQGGTYEQYFGPGTRLTVT.

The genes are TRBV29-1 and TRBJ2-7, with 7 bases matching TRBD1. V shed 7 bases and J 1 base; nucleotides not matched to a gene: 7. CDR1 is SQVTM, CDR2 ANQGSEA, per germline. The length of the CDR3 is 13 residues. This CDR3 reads CSALGQSSYEQYF. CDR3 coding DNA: TGCAGCGCCTTGGGACAGTCGTCCTACGAGCAGTACTTC.

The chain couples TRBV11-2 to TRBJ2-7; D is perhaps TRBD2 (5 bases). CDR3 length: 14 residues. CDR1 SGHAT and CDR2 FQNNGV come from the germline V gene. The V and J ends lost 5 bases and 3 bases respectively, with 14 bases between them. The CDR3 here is CASSPNRRDYEQYF. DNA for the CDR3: TGTGCCAGCAGCCCTAACCGACGGGACTACGAGCAGTACTTC.

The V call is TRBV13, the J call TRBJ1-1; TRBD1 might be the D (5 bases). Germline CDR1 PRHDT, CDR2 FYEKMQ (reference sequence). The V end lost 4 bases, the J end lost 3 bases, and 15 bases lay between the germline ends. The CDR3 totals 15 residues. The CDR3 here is CASSYRGGADTEAFF. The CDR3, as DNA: TGTGCCAGCAGCTACCGCGGGGGAGCGGACACTGAAGCTTTCTTT. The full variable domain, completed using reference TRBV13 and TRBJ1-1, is AAGVIQSPRHLIKEKRETATLKCYPIPRHDTVYWYQQGPGQDPQFLISFYEKMQSDKGSIPDRFSAQQFSDYHSELNMSSLELGDSALYFCASSYRGGADTEAFFGQGTRLTVV.

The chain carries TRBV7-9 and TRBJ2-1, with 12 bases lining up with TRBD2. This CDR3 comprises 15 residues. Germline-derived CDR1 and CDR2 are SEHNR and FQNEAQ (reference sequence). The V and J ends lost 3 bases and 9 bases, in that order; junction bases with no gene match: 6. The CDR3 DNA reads TGTGCCAGCAGCTTGCCTAGCGGGAGGGTTGTTGAGCAGTTCTTC. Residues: CASSLPSGRVVEQFF. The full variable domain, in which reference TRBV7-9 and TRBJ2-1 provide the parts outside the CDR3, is DTGVSQNPRHKITKRGQNVTFRCDPISEHNRLYWYRQTLGQGPEFLTYFQNEAQLEKSRLLSDRFSAERPKGSFSTLEIQRTEQGDSAMYLCASSLPSGRVVEQFFGPGTRLTVL.

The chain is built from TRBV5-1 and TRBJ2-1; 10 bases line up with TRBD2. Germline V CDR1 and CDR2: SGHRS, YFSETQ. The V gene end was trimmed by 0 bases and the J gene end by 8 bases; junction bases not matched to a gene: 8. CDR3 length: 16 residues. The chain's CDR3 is CASSLGLAGEMDEQFF. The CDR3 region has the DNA TGCGCCAGCAGCTTGGGGCTAGCGGGAGAAATGGATGAGCAGTTCTTC.

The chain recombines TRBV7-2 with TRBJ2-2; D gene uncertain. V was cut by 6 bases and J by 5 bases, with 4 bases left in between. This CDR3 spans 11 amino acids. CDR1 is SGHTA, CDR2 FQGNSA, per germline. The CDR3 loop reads CASRGTGELFF. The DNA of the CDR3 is TGTGCCAGCAGGGGGACCGGGGAGCTGTTTTTT.

The CDR3 region has the DNA TGTGCCAGCAGCTCGGGACTAAAAATATACGAGCAGTACTTC. It encodes CASSSGLKIYEQYF. V gene TRBV7-9 combines with J gene TRBJ2-7, with 7 bases matching TRBD2. The V and J ends lost 4 bases and 4 bases, in that order; junction bases with no gene match: 7. The germline gives CDR1 SEHNR, CDR2 FQNEAQ (reference sequence). This CDR3 is built from 14 residues.

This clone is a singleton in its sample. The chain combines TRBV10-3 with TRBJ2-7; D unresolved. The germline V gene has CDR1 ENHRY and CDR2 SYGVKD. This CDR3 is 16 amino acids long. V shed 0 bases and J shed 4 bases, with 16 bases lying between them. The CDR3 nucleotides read TGTGCCATCAGTGAGTCCCCGGGCCCGGCCGGGTACGAGCAGTACTTC. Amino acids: CAISESPGPAGYEQYF.

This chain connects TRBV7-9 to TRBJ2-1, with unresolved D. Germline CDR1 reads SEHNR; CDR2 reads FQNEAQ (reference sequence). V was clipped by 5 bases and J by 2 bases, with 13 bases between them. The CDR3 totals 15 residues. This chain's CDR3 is CASSPRPQAYNEQFF. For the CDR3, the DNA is TGTGCCAGCAGCCCAAGACCCCAGGCCTACAATGAGCAGTTCTTC.

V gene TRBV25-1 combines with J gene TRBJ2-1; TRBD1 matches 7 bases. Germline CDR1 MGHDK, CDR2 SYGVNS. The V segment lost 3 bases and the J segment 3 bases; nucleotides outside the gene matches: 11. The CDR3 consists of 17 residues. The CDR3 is CASSDYETGPFYNEQFF. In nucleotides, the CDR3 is TGTGCCAGCAGTGACTATGAGACAGGGCCCTTCTACAATGAGCAGTTCTTC.